This TCR beta chain was retrieved from a study of response to subunit inactivated influenza vaccine. Study results and caveats: Authors suggested few new T cells are recruited by each seasonal influenza vaccination.

This clonotype was detected only a few times. What it binds is unknown. TCRdb independently ran MiXCR on the RT-PCR reads; one entry per CDR3 protein. Counted here are fewer than 700,000 distinct CDR3 sequences, about an eighth occurring once; the ten biggest clones make up around 13%. The receptor was isolated from a middle-aged man who received an inactivated influenza vaccine. This material consisted of PBMCs from blood, taken roughly 47 days after vaccination.

CDR3 nucleotides: TGCAGTGCTAGAGATATTGATAGCGGGGGGCTCCGGGAGACCCAGTACTTC. This translates into CSARDIDSGGLRETQYF. The V and J genes are TRBV20-1 and TRBJ2-5; 10 nucleotides agree with TRBD2. Germline V CDR1 and CDR2: DFQATT, SNEGSKA (reference sequence). The CDR3 contains 17 residues. The trim removed 0 bases at V and 5 bases at J, leaving 12 bases unmatched.